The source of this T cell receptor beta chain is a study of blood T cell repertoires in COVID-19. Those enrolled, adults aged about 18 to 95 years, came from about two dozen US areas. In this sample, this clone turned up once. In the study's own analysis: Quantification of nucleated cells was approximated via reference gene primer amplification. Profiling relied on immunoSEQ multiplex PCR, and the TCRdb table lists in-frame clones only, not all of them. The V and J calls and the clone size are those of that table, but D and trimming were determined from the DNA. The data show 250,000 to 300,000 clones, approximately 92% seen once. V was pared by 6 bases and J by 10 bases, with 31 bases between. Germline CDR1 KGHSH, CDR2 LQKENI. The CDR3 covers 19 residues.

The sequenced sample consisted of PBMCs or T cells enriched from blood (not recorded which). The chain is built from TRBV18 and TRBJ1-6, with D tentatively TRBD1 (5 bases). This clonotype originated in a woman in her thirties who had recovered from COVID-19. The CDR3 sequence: CASSPMEQTASTYRSPLHF. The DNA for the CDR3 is TGTGCCAGCTCTCCAATGGAGCAGACAGCTTCAACCTACAGGTCACCCCTCCACTTT.